This T cell receptor beta chain emerged from a study of OX40 agonist ivuxolimab in advanced cancers. The CDR3 spans 16 residues. Germline-derived CDR1 and CDR2 are MDHEN and SYDVKM. V lost 7 bases and J 0 bases, leaving 16 bases between the germline ends. TCRdb's copy holds only in-frame clones and misses some; the assay was immunoSEQ multiplex PCR. The repertoire holds roughly 80,000 clones, about 82% seen once, with about 0.6% in the top ten. The TCR was taken from an adult with an advanced solid tumor such as melanoma, head and neck, liver or kidney cancer. The sample here was CD4+ or CD8+ T cells sorted from blood, taken in a trial of the OX40 agonist ivuxolimab. The V call is TRBV28, the J call TRBJ1-5; D gene ambiguous. CDR3 residues: CASTSSLQYSNQPQHF. The CDR3 region has the DNA TGTGCCAGCACCTCTAGCCTGCAATATAGCAATCAGCCCCAGCATTTT.